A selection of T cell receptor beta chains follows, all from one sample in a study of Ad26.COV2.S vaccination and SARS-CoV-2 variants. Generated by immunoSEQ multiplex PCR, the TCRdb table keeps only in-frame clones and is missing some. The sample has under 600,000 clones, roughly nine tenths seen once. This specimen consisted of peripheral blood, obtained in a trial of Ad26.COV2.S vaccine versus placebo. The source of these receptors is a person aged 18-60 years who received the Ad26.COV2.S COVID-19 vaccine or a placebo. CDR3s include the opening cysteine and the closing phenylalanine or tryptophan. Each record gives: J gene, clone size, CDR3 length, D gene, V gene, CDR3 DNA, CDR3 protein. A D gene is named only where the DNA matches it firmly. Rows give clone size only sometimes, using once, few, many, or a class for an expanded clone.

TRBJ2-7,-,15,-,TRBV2,TGTGCCAGCAGTGAATCAAGCGGTGCATCCTACGAGCAGTACTTC,CASSESSGASYEQYF
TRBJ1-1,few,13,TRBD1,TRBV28,TGTGCCACCGACAGGGGGCAAGTGGCTGAAGCTTTCTTT,CATDRGQVAEAFF
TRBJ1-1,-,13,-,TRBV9,TGTGCCAGCAGCGACCATGGAAACACTGAAGCTTTCTTT,CASSDHGNTEAFF
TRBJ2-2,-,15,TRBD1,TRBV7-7,TGTGCTAGCAGCGGACAGGGCCAGAACACCGGGGAGCTGTTTTTT,CASSGQGQNTGELFF
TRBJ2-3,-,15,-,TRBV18,TGTGCCAGCTCACCAAGGGACCTATTCACAGATACGCAGTATTTT,CASSPRDLFTDTQYF
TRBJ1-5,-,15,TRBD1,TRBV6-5,TGTGCCAGCAGTCGGGACAGGGGGTTGAGTCAGCCCCAGCATTTT,CASSRDRGLSQPQHF
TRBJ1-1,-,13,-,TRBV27,TGTGCCAGCACCGAGGGGTTGGGGACTGAAGCTTTCTTT,CASTEGLGTEAFF
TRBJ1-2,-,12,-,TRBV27,TGTGCCAGCAGTTCCGACAGGTCTGGCTACACCTTC,CASSSDRSGYTF
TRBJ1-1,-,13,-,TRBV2,TGTGCCAGCAGTGGCCCGGCGGGAACTGAAGCTTTCTTT,CASSGPAGTEAFF
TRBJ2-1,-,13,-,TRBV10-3,TGTGCCATCAGTGAGCGACTGCAGGATGAGCAGTTCTTC,CAISERLQDEQFF
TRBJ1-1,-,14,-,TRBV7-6,TGTGCCAGCAGCTTAGAGTTCGCGAGCACTGAAGCTTTCTTT,CASSLEFASTEAFF
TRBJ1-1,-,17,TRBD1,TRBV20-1,TGCAGTGCTAGTCTTCGGACAGGGGGCTTAGTTGGCACTGAAGCTTTCTTT,CSASLRTGGLVGTEAFF
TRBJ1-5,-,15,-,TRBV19,TGTGCCAGTAGTATACTCGGAACGGGGAATCAGCCCCAGCATTTT,CASSILGTGNQPQHF
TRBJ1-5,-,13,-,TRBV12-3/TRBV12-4,TGTGCCAGCTCGGGGCAGGGCTATCAGCCCCAGCATTTT,CASSGQGYQPQHF
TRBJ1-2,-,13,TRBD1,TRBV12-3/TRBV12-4,TGTGCCAGCAGTGGACAGGGTTCTGGAGGCTACACCTTC,CASSGQGSGGYTF
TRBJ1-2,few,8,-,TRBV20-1,TGCAGTGCTAATGGCTACACCTTC,CSANGYTF
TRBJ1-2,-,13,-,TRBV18,TGTGCCAGCTCACCGACGGAGGGAGGTGGCTACACCTTC,CASSPTEGGGYTF
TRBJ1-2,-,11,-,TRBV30,TGTGCCTGGAGTGTAAGAAGTATACACACCTTC,CAWSVRSIHTF
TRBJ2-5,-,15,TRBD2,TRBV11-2,TGTGCCAGCAGCAGGAATAGCGGGGGAAAAGAGACCCAGTACTTC,CASSRNSGGKETQYF
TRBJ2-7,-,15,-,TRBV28,TGTGCCAGCAGTTCACTACTAGATTTTGCCTACGAGCAGTACTTC,CASSSLLDFAYEQYF
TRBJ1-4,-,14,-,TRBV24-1,TGTGCCACCAGTGATGGGGCAGTTAATGAAAAACTGTTTTTT,CATSDGAVNEKLFF
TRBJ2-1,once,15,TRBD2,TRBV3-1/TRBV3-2,TGTGCCAGCAGCCCTCGGACTAGCGGCTACAATGAGCAGTTCTTC,CASSPRTSGYNEQFF
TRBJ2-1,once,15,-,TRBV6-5,TGTGCCAGCAGGCCGTCAGGGGCGTACTACAATGAGCAGTTCTTC,CASRPSGAYYNEQFF
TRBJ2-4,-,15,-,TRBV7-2,TGTGCCAGCAGTTTACACAGGCTAGCCAAAAACATTCAGTACTTC,CASSLHRLAKNIQYF
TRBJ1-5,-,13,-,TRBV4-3,TGCGCCAGCAGCCAAGACCTCAATCAGCCCCAGCATTTT,CASSQDLNQPQHF
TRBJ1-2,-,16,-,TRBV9,TGTGCCAGCAGCGTAGGAGGGGCCCGGGAGGACTATGGCTACACCTTC,CASSVGGAREDYGYTF
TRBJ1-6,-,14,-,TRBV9,TGTGCCAGCAGCGCAAGACAGGTAGGATCACCCCTCCACTTT,CASSARQVGSPLHF
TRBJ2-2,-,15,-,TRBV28,TGTGCCAGCAGTTTGGGGAGCGCGAACACCGGGGAGCTGTTTTTT,CASSLGSANTGELFF
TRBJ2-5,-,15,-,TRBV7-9,TGTGCCAGCAGCCTACCGACCCCGGGTAAAGAGACCCAGTACTTC,CASSLPTPGKETQYF
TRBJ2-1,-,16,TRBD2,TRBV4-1,TGCGCCAGCAGGGCCCTGGGACTAGCGGGCTGGAATGAGCAGTTCTTC,CASRALGLAGWNEQFF
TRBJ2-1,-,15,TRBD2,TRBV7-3,TGTGCCAGCAGCAACACAGCGGGAGGCTACAATGAGCAGTTCTTC,CASSNTAGGYNEQFF
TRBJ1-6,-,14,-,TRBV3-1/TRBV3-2,TGTGCCAGCAGCCGGGACATAGATAATTCACCCCTCCACTTT,CASSRDIDNSPLHF
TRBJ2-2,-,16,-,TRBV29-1,TGCAGCGTTGTTTTAATCGCGCAGGGGTACACCGGGGAGCTGTTTTTT,CSVVLIAQGYTGELFF
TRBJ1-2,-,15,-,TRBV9,TGTGCCAGCAGCGCGAGGGAGCAATCTAACTATGGCTACACCTTC,CASSAREQSNYGYTF
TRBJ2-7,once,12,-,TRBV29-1,TGCAGCGTTGGGCAGGGGAGCTACGAGCAGTACTTC,CSVGQGSYEQYF
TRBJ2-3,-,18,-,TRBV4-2,TGTGCCAGCAGCCGAGGGGGGTTAAGTACAACAAACACAGATACGCAGTATTTT,CASSRGGLSTTNTDTQYF
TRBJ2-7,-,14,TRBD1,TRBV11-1,TGTGCCAGCAGCTCGGACAGGGGGTTCTCCATCCCGGACTTC,CASSSDRGFSIPDF
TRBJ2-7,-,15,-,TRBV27,TGTGCCAGCAGTTTTTTGGGGGTCGGCTCCTACGAGCAGTACTTC,CASSFLGVGSYEQYF
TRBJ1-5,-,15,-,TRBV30,TGTGCCTGGAGTGTGGCGGGGGGTGGCAATCAGCCCCAGCATTTT,CAWSVAGGGNQPQHF
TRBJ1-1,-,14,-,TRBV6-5,TGTGCCAGCAGGGGCGTTATTTCGAACACTGAAGCTTTCTTT,CASRGVISNTEAFF
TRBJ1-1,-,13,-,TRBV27,TGTGCCAGCAAACTAACAGGAGCCACTGAAGCTTTCTTT,CASKLTGATEAFF
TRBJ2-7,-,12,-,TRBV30,TGTGCCTGGAGAGCCACCGCGGGGGAGCAGTACTTC,CAWRATAGEQYF
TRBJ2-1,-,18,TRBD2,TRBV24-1,TGTGCCACCAGTGATTCGTACACCCTAGCGGGAGTTTACAATGAGCAGTTCTTC,CATSDSYTLAGVYNEQFF
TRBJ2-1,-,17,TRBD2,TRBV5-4,TGTGCCAGCAGCTTGGTAGTTGGGACTACCGTTTGGGATGAGCAGTTCTTC,CASSLVVGTTVWDEQFF